Below are 6 T cell receptor beta chains sequenced from a single sample in a study of T cells in Graves' hyperthyroidism and ophthalmopathy. TCR beta CDR3 sequences were amplified from RNA transcripts. Carried out on the TCR CDR3, a first-round RT-PCR used the HTBI primer set. TCRdb redid the calling of the multiplex PCR reads with MiXCR, one entry per CDR3 protein. The sample records roughly 700,000 distinct CDR3 sequences, around a sixth being singletons. Sequences were obtained from blood. Every receptor here comes from a man aged 45-65 years with Graves' hyperthyroidism.

This clonotype came up many times. CDR3 bases: TGTGCCAGCACGGCGGGAGTCGACGAGCAGTACTTC. This encodes CASTAGVDEQYF. The chain joins TRBV6-2 or TRBV6-3 to TRBJ2-7; 7 bases line up with TRBD2. There are 12 residues in the CDR3. The germline CDR1 and CDR2 sequences are MNHEY and SVGEGT. The junction had 5 bases not matched to a gene; V was cut back by 7 bases and J by 5 bases.

This chain links TRBV28 with TRBJ2-1; the D gene could be TRBD1 or TRBD2 (5 bases each). CDR1 is MDHEN, CDR2 SYDVKM, per germline. Trimming shortened V by 5 bases and J by 9 bases, and 17 bases separated the two germline ends. CDR3 length: 14 residues. Here the CDR3 DNA reads TGTGCCAGCAGTCCCTCGGGACCTCCTGGTGAGCAGTTCTTC. It codes for CASSPSGPPGEQFF.

This clonotype was observed at least ten times. The chain uses TRBV5-1 and TRBJ2-7, with 15 nucleotides matching TRBD2. The ends lost 4 bases at V and 4 bases at J; junction bases unmatched: 3. Per the germline V gene, CDR1 is SGHRS and CDR2 is YFSETQ. The CDR3 is 15 residues long. In DNA form, the CDR3 reads TGCGCCAGCAGCGCCGGGACTAGCGGGAGGTACGAGCAGTACTTC. Protein: CASSAGTSGRYEQYF. Filled out from reference TRBV5-1 and TRBJ2-7, the complete variable domain reads KAGVTQTPRYLIKTRGQQVTLSCSPISGHRSVSWYQQTPGQGLQFLFEYFSETQRNKGNFPGRFSGRQFSNSRSEMNVSTLELGDSALYLCASSAGTSGRYEQYFGPGTRLTVT.

This clonotype occurred many times. V and J are TRBV11-2 and TRBJ2-1; TRBD2 aligns across 14 bases. The CDR3 runs to 19 residues. Germline assignment: CDR1 SGHAT and CDR2 FQNNGV. J was trimmed by 2 bases and V by 4 bases; bases with no gene match: 10. In DNA, the CDR3 is TGTGCCAGCAGCTACTCGACGGGGACTAGCGGGGGCCCCTACAATGAGCAGTTCTTC. As protein: CASSYSTGTSGGPYNEQFF.

Only a few counts were recorded for this clonotype. The V and J genes are TRBV10-3 and TRBJ2-2, with TRBD1 matching 10 bases. J was trimmed by 6 bases and V by 2 bases; bases with no gene match: 3. Germline loops: CDR1 ENHRY, CDR2 SYGVKD. The CDR3 runs 15 residues. The CDR3 DNA reads TGTGCCATCAGTGAGGGTGGACAGGGGGCCGGGGAGCTGTTTTTT. Amino acid sequence: CAISEGGQGAGELFF.

Ten or more counts support this clonotype. V is TRBV10-3 and J is TRBJ2-3; D is possibly TRBD2 (6 bases). CDR1 ENHRY and CDR2 SYGVKD come from the germline V gene. The length of the CDR3 is 13 residues. V lost 8 bases to trimming and J lost 0 bases, with 9 bases between them. This CDR3 is CAIWEESTDTQYF. In DNA, the CDR3 is TGTGCCATCTGGGAGGAGAGCACAGATACGCAGTATTTT.